Only one count was recorded for the clone carrying this T cell receptor beta chain. This entry comes from a study of CD8 T cells in Susac syndrome. The length of the CDR3 is 15 residues. Germline-derived CDR1 and CDR2 are PRHDT and FYEKMQ (reference sequence). V lost 7 bases, J lost 6 bases, and 11 bases stayed unmatched. Random-hexamer reverse transcription was applied to roughly 0.5 to 1 ug RNA. TCR beta CDR3 was amplified by immunoSEQ covering 54 Vbeta and 13 Jbeta. TCRdb processed the immunoSEQ multiplex PCR reads anew with MiXCR; each CDR3 protein has one entry. The table has about 210,000 distinct CDR3 sequences, roughly 96% seen once.

This clonotype was obtained from a human donor with multiple sclerosis. The chain uses TRBV13 and TRBJ2-1; 8 bases are a match to TRBD2. Sequencing was done on a sample of CD4+ T cells from PBMCs. The CDR3 region is CASTDTAGVFNEQFF. CDR3 bases: TGTGCCAGCACCGATACAGCGGGAGTCTTCAATGAGCAGTTCTTC.